This T cell receptor beta chain was captured by sequencing in a study of T cell responses to AZD1222 COVID-19 vaccine. Study in general: It was second doses at about 4 or about 12 weeks that were pooled.

The V gene lost 0 bases and the J gene lost 4 bases, with 9 bases spanning the gap. This CDR3 spans 13 amino acids. CDR1 is GTSNPN, CDR2 SVGIG, per germline (reference sequence). Here immunoSEQ multiplex PCR was the method, and the copy in TCRdb shows in-frame clones only, minus some. The top ten hold 6.1% of the sample, which has 200,000 or so clones, around 89% seen once. Whole-study results and caveats: Spike-specific TCR breadth and depth grew following two AZD1222 doses. Donors skewed white British and female; clonal diversity was possibly underestimated. Dominant CD4 TCR responses targeted spike regions 160-218 and 743-854.

As regards this clone: What it recognizes is unknown.

V and J are TRBV30 and TRBJ1-1, with D uncertain. The TCR originated in an adult in good health. Sequenced here: peripheral blood, sampled on day 0 of AZD1222 vaccination. In nucleotides, the CDR3 is TGTGCCTGGAGTGTCCGCGGCGTCACTGAAGCTTTCTTT. It encodes CAWSVRGVTEAFF.